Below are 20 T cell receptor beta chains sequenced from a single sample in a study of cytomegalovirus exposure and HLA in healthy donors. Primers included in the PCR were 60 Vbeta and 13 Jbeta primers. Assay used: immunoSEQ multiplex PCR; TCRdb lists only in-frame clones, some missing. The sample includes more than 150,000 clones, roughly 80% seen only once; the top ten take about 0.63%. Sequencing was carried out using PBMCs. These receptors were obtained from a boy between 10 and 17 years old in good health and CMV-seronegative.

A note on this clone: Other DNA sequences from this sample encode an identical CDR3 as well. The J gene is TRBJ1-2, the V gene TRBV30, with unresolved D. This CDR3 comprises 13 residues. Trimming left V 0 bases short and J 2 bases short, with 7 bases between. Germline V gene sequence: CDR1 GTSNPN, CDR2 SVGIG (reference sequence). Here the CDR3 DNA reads TGTGCCTGGAGTGTAAGAGGGAACTATGGCTACACCTTC. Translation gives CAWSVRGNYGYTF.

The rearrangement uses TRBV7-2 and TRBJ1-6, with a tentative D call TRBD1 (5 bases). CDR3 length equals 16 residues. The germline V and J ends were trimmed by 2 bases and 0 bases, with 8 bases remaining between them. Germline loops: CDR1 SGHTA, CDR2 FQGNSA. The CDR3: CASSLRGSSYNSPLHF. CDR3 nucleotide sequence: TGTGCCAGCAGCTTAAGGGGAAGCTCCTATAATTCACCCCTCCACTTT.

CDR3 DNA sequence: TGTGCCAGCAGTGCGGGCCGTGGGGGCGGCTACACCTTC. Protein: CASSAGRGGGYTF. V usage is TRBV6-4 and J usage is TRBJ1-2; weak D call: TRBD1 (6 bases). This CDR3 region has 13 residues. Per germline, CDR1 MRHNA and CDR2 SNTAGT. The ends were cut back, 4 bases at V and 8 bases at J, with 14 bases in the middle.

CDR3 in DNA: TGTGCCAGCAGCTTGAGGGGTGGACCGAGGGCCAGGGGTACGCAGTATTTT. It codes for CASSLRGGPRARGTQYF. J is TRBJ2-3 and V is TRBV5-4, with D possibly TRBD1 on 6 matching bases. The CDR3 sequence is 17 residues long. CDR1 and CDR2 from the germline V gene are SGHNT and YYREEE (reference sequence). The V gene lost 1 base and the J gene lost 8 bases, with 23 bases spanning the gap.

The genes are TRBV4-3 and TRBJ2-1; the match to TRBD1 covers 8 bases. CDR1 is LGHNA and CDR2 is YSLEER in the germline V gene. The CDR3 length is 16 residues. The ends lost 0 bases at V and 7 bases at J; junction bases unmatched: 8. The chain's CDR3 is CASSQEVQGVGNEQFF. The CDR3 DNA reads TGCGCCAGCAGCCAAGAGGTACAGGGGGTTGGGAATGAGCAGTTCTTC.

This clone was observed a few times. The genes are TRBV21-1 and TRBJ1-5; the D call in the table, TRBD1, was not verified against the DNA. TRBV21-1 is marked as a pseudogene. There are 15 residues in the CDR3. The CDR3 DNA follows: TGTGCCAGCAGCAAAGCGCGCCCAGGTGGGCAGCCCCAGCATTTT. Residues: CASSKARPGGQPQHF.

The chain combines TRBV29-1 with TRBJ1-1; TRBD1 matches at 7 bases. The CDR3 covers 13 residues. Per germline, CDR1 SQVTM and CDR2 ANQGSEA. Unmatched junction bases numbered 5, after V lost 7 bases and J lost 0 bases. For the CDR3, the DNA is TGCAGCGCCGTACAGGGGATGAACACTGAAGCTTTCTTT. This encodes CSAVQGMNTEAFF.

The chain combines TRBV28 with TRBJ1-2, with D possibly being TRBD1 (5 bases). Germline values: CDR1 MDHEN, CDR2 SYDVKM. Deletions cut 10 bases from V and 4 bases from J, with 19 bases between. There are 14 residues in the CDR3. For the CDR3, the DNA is TGTGCCACCGAGAAGGACATCACCGTCTATGGCTACACCTTC. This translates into CATEKDITVYGYTF.

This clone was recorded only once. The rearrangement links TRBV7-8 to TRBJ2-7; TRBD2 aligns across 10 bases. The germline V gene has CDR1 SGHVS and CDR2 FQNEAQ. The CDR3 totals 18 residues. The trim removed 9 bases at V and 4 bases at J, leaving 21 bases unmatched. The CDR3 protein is CASKLRGKLAGFSYEQYF. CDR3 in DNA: TGTGCCAGTAAACTTAGGGGGAAACTAGCGGGATTTTCTTACGAGCAGTACTTC.

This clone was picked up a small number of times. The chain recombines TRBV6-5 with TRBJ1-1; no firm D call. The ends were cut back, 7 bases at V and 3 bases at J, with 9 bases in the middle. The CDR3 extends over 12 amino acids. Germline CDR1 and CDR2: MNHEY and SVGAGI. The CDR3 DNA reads TGTGCCAGCATTAAGAGCCACACTGAAGCTTTCTTT. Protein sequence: CASIKSHTEAFF.

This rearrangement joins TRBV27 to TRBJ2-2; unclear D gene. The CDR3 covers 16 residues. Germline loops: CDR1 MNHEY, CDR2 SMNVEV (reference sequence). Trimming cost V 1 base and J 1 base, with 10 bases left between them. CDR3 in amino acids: CASSLLTGMNTGELFF. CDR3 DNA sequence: TGTGCCAGCAGTTTATTAACCGGTATGAACACCGGGGAGCTGTTTTTT.

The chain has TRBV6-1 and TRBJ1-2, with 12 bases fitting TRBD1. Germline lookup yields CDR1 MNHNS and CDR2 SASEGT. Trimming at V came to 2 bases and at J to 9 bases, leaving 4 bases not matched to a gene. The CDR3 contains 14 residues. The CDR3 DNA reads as TGTGCCAGCAGTGAAATCGGGACAGGGGGCCGCTACACCTTC. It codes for CASSEIGTGGRYTF.

In nucleotides, the CDR3 is TGTGCCAGCAGCTTAGCCACCGGGACAGGCGGTGAAGCTTTCTTT. Amino acids: CASSLATGTGGEAFF. The V gene is TRBV11-1, the J gene TRBJ1-1, with 8 bases fitting TRBD1. Per the germline V gene, CDR1 is SGHAT and CDR2 is FQDESV (reference sequence). The CDR3 contains 15 residues. V dropped 0 bases and J dropped 7; count of bases not matched to a gene: 7.

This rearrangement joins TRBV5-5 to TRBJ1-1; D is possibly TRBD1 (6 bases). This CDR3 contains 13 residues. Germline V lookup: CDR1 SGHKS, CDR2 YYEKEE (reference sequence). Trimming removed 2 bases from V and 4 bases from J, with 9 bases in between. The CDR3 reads CASSFLQGTEAFF. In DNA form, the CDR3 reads TGTGCCAGCAGCTTCCTACAGGGCACTGAAGCTTTCTTT.

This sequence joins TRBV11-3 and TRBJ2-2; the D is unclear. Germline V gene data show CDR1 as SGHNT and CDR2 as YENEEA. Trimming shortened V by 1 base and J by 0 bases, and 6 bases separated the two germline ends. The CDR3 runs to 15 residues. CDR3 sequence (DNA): TGTGCCAGCAGCTTAGCTCTAGCGAACACCGGGGAGCTGTTTTTT. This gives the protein CASSLALANTGELFF.

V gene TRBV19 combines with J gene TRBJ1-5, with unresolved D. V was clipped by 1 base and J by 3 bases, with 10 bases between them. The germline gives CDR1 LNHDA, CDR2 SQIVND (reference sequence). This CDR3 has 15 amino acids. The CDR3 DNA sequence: TGTGCCAGTAGTATAGTCCCAGATTCCAATCAGCCCCAGCATTTT. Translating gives CASSIVPDSNQPQHF.

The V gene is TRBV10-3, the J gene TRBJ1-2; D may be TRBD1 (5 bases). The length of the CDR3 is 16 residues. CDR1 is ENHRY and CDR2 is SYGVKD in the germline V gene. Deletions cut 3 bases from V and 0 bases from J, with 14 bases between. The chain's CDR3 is CAISDPPTAANYGYTF. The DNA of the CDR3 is TGTGCCATCAGTGACCCACCGACAGCAGCTAACTATGGCTACACCTTC.

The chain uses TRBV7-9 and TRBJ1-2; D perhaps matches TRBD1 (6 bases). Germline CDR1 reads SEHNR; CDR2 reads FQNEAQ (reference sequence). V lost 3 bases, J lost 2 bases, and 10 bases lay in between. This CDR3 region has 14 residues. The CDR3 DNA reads TGTGCCAGCAGCTTGGGGGGGCTCAACTATGGCTACACCTTC. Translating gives CASSLGGLNYGYTF.

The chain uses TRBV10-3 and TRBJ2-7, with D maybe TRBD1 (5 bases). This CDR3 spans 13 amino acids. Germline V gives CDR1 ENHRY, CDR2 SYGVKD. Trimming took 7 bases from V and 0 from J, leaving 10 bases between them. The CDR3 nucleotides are TGTGCCATCACCGACAGTTACTCCTACGAGCAGTACTTC. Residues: CAITDSYSYEQYF.

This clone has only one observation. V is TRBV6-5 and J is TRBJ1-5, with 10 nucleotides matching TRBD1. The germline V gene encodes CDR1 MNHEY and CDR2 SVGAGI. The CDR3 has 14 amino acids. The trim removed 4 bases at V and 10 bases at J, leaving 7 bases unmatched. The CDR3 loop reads CASSSPGQGSPQHF. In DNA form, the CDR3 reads TGTGCCAGCAGTTCCCCGGGACAGGGGTCCCCCCAGCATTTT.